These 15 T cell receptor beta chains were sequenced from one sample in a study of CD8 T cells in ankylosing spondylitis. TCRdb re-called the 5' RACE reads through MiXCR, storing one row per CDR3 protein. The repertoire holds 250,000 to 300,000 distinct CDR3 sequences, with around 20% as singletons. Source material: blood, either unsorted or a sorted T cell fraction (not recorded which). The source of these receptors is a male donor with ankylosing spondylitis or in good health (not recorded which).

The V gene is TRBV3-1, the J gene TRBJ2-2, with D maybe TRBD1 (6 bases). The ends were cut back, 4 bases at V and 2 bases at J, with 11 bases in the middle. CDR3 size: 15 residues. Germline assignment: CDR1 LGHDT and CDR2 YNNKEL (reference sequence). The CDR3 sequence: CASSLPGHNTGELFF. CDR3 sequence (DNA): TGTGCCAGCAGCCTTCCGGGACATAACACCGGGGAGCTGTTTTTT.

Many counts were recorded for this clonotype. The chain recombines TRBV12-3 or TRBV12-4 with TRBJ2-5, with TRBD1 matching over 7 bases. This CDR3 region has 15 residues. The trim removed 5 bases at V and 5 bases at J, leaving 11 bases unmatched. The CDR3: CASSPQGQPHETQYF. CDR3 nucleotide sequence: TGTGCCAGCAGTCCACAGGGACAGCCCCACGAGACCCAGTACTTC.

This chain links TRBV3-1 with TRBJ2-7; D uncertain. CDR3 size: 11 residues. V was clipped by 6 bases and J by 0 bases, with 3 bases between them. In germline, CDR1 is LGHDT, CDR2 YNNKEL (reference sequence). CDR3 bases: TGTGCCAGCAGTAACTCCTACGAGCAGTACGTC. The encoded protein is CASSNSYEQYV.

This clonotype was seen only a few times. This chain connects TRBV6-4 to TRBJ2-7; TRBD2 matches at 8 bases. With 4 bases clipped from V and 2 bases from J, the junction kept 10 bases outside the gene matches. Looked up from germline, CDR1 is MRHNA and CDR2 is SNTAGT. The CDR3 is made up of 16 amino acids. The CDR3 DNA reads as TGTGCCAGCAGTGGCGCTAGCGGGTCCGCTACCTACGAGCAGTACGTC. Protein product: CASSGASGSATYEQYV.

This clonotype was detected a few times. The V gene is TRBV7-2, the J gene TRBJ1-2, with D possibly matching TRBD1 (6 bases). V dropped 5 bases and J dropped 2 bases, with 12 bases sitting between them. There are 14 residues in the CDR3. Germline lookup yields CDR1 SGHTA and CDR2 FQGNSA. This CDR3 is CASSPDTGNYGYTF. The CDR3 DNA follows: TGTGCCAGCAGCCCGGATACAGGGAACTATGGCTACACCTTC.

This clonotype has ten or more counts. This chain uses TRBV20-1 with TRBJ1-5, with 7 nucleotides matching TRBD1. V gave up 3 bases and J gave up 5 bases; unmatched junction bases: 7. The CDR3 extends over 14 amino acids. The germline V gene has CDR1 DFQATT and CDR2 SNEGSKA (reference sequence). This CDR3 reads CSASRGQADQPQHF. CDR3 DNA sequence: TGCAGTGCTAGTCGCGGACAGGCAGATCAGCCCCAGCATTTT.

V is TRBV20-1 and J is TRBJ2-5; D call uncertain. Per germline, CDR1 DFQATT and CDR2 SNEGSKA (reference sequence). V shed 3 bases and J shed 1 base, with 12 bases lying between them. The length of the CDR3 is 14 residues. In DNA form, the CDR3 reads TGCAGTGCTAGCGCCCGACGGCTCCAAGAGACCCAGTACTTC. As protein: CSASARRLQETQYF.

The DNA for the CDR3 is TGTGCCAGCAAGAAGGACTCTGGGGCCAACGTCCTGACTTTC. It encodes CASKKDSGANVLTF. The rearrangement links TRBV7-3 to TRBJ2-6; D is uncertain. Germline V lookup: CDR1 SGHTA, CDR2 FQGTGA. V lost 7 bases, J lost 0 bases, and 7 bases lay in between. The CDR3 runs 14 residues. Drawing the rest from reference TRBV7-3 and TRBJ2-6, the complete variable domain is GAGVSQTPSNKVTEKGKYVELRCDPISGHTALYWYRQSLGQGPEFLIYFQGTGAADDSGLPNDRFFAVRPEGSVSTLKIQRTERGDSAVYLCASKKDSGANVLTFGAGSRLTVL.

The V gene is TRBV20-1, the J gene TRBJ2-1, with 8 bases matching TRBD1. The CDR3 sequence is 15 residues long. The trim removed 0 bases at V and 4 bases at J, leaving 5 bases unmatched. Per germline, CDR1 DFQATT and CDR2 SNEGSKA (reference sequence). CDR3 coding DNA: TGCAGTGCTAGAGATCTCCGGGACAGGTACAATGAGCAGTTCTTC. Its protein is CSARDLRDRYNEQFF.

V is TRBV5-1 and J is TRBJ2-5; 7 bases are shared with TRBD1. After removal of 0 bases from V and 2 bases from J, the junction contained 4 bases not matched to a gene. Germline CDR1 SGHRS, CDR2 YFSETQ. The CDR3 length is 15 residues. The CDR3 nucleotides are TGCGCCAGCAGCTTGGCCGTGGGACAGCAAGAGACCCAGTACTTC. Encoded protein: CASSLAVGQQETQYF.

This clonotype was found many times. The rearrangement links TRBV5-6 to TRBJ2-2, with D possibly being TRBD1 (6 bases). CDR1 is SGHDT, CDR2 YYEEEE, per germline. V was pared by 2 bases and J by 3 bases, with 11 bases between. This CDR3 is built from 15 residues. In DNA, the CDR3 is TGTGCCAGCAGCTTATCAGGGGCGTACACCGGGGAGCTGTTTTTT. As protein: CASSLSGAYTGELFF.

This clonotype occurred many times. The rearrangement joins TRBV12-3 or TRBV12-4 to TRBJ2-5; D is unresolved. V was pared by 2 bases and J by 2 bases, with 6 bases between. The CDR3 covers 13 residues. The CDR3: CASSLPRQETQYF. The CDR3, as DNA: TGTGCCAGCAGTTTACCCAGGCAAGAGACCCAGTACTTC.

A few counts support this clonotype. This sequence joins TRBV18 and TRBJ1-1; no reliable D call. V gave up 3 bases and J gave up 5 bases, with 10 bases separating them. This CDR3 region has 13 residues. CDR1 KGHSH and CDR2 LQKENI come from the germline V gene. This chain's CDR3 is CASSPGSGTEAFF. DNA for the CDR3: TGTGCCAGCTCACCGGGGTCGGGGACTGAAGCTTTCTTT.

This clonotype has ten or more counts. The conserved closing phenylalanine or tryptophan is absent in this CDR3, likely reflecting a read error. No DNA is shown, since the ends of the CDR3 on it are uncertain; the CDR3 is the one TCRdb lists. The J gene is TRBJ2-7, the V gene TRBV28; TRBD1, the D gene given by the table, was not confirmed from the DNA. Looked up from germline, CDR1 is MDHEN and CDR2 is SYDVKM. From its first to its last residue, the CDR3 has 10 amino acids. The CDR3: CASSRTGKCR.

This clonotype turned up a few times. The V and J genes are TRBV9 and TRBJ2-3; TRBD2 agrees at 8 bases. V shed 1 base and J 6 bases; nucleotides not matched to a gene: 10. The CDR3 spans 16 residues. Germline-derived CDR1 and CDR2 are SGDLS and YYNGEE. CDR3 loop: CASSVNGGAGLDTQYF. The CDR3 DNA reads TGTGCCAGCAGCGTAAACGGGGGGGCCGGTTTGGATACGCAGTATTTT.